The T cell receptor (beta chain) under discussion was sequenced for a study of OX40 agonist ivuxolimab in advanced cancers. As for the study in general: Patients achieving partial responses numbered three: one hepatocellular carcinoma case and two cutaneous melanoma cases.

Trimming stripped 3 bases from V and 0 bases from J, with 13 bases between. Germline CDR1 is SGHKS and CDR2 is YYEKEE (reference sequence). The CDR3 loop spans 16 amino acids. Systemic immunosuppression or a history of autoimmune disease excluded patients. General observations from the study: Mean expanded clone counts were higher in CD8+ than CD4+ T cells.

Only in-frame clones appear in the TCRdb table, and some are missing; sequencing was by immunoSEQ multiplex PCR. The sample yields 45,000 to 55,000 clones, around 81% seen once. This clone has only one observation. What it binds is not known. The chain combines TRBV5-5 with TRBJ2-1; D uncertain. The sequence was obtained from an adult with an advanced solid tumor such as melanoma, head and neck, liver or kidney cancer. The input for sequencing was CD4+ or CD8+ T cells sorted from blood, taken in a trial of the OX40 agonist ivuxolimab. The CDR3 DNA is TGTGCCAGCAGCTCTCCGGACGGGTCCTCCTACAATGAGCAGTTCTTC. Translated, it gives CASSSPDGSSYNEQFF.